Listed here is a single T cell receptor beta chain. Its antigen is still unknown. Base qualities are not provided; no much larger clone lies one nucleotide away. This entry belongs to a study of blood T cell repertoires in COVID-19 (dated by TCRdb to 2019 to 2021). Some background on the complete study: Samples from collaborators originated in the United States, Italy and Spain and spanned both the acute and convalescent phases of COVID-19. Nearly every sample came with metadata listing a de-identified subject ID, COVID-19 status, age in years and sex. The repertoires were released in a freely available public database meant as a resource for research on the immune response to SARS-CoV-2. The prospective study material was composed of cDNA or gDNA derived from T cells, B-cell-depleted T cells, or PBMCs. Where available, HLA class I and class II types were taken from metadata supplied by the sample provider and were not determined by assay-based typing. The samples were drawn from the first 160 participants of the ongoing ImmuneRACE study and from roughly 1,300 subjects provided by 6 global collaborators. The dataset comprised deeply sampled blood TCRbeta repertoires from subjects exposed to, actively infected with, or recovered from COVID-19.

V trim: 2 bases; J trim: 5 bases; unmatched bases: 4. The CDR3 numbers 14 residues from cysteine through phenylalanine. Only the CDR3 DNA stays, 42 bases, in frame from base 1. From the germline V gene (reference sequence), CDR1 is LNHDA and CDR2 is SQIVND. Findings and caveats that apply to the study as a whole: How much clinical and demographic metadata was included differed by source and by participant, and the metadata was provided uncurated.

Each collaborating institution followed its own protocols to collect whole blood in K2EDTA tubes. For TCRbeta analysis, collaborator samples were shipped as frozen whole blood, as isolated PBMCs, or as DNA extracted from either sample type. TCRbeta CDR3 regions were amplified from genomic DNA by means of the immunoSEQ Assay, a bias-controlled multiplex PCR. Under the source paper's analysis protocol: Within the assay, amplification of reference gene primers was used to estimate how many nucleated cells each sample contained. To quantify the absolute abundance of each unique TCRbeta CDR3 rearrangement, sequence reads were collapsed and filtered. Productive Simpson clonality was computed per sample as the square root of Simpson's diversity index over productive rearrangements. Drawn from immuneACCESS, this table holds only the in-frame rearrangements with V and J called that TCRdb kept. Clones are partly lost; checked studies trace under half to an unresolved V gene and leave the rest unexplained. The D gene and trimming were derived from the DNA, and the V and J assignments and clone size from that table. The sample includes approximately 380,000 clones, with approximately 81% observed a single time. The top ten clonotypes cover approximately 3.6% of the sample.

What was sequenced was peripheral blood. The rearrangement joined TRBV19 to TRBJ2-3; TRBD1 aligns with 7 central bases. This clonotype originated in a woman younger than 35 with acute or convalescent COVID-19. The nucleotide sequence reads TGTGCCAGTAGTATATACCGGGACAGAGATACGCAGTATTTT. It specifies CASSIYRDRDTQYF.